Described below is a single T cell receptor beta chain sequence and its context. Its antigen is as yet unknown. CDR1 and CDR2 (germline): MDHEN, SYDVKM. This CDR3 comprises 15 residues. V was pared by 1 base and J by 2 bases, with 11 bases between. Every subset had its genomic DNA shared out evenly among several immunoSEQ plates. Method: immunoSEQ multiplex PCR; TCRdb's copy keeps in-frame clones and lacks some. The sample yields 1.4 million or so clones, 98% seen once. The data were obtained in a study of shared clonotypes between healthy human individuals. About the research overall: A donor's plate count was three for CD4 naive and three for CD4 memory; CD8 naive had two and CD8 memory one.

Study-level findings and limits: Sampling covered nothing but blood. Tissue TCR repertoires likely differ from those found in blood. Naive subsets usually exceeded memory subsets in estimated richness.

This TCR came from a man aged 30-40 years in good health. Sequences were obtained from naive CD4+ T cells sorted from blood. Specified subset: CD45RA+ positively selected. The J gene is TRBJ1-1, the V gene TRBV28, with D possibly TRBD1 on 6 matching bases. This CDR3 is CASSLYRAGNTEAFF. As DNA, the CDR3 is TGTGCCAGCAGTTTATACAGGGCTGGAAACACTGAAGCTTTCTTT.